This is a list of T cell receptor beta chains from one sample in a study of shared clonotypes between healthy human individuals. The protocol was immunoSEQ multiplex PCR, while the TCRdb copy is restricted to in-frame clones and leaves out a portion. The repertoire consists of about 2 million clones, with about 95% occurring once and the leading ten covering roughly 1.2%. Sequencing input: naive CD8+ T cells sorted from blood. The receptors originated from a man aged 18 to 30 in good health. The CDR3 runs from the conserved cysteine through the conserved F or W. The order of the fields is V gene, clone size, D gene, J gene, CDR3 protein, CDR3 DNA. The D gene is left open where the match is weak. Some rows mark clone size as missing; the rest say once, few, many or name a class of expanded clone.

>TRBV6-1|.|.|TRBJ1-5
CASSEGGGNQPQHF
TGTGCCAGCAGTGAAGGGGGCGGTAATCAGCCCCAGCATTTT
>TRBV5-4|.|TRBD2|TRBJ2-2
CASSLGPSGIINTGELFF
TGTGCCAGCAGCTTGGGTCCTAGCGGGATCATAAACACCGGGGAGCTGTTTTTT
>TRBV6-5|.|.|TRBJ2-3
CASSSSPWEMPDTQYF
.
>TRBV11-2|.|TRBD2|TRBJ2-1
CASSLGLAGGNEQFF
TGTGCCAGCAGCTTGGGACTAGCGGGAGGTAATGAGCAGTTCTTC
>TRBV7-9|.|TRBD2|TRBJ2-5
CASSLELAGARFQETQYF
TGTGCCAGCAGCTTAGAACTAGCGGGAGCAAGGTTCCAAGAGACCCAGTACTTC
>TRBV27|once|.|TRBJ2-1
CASSLDSYNEQFF
TGTGCCAGCAGTTTGGACTCGTACAATGAGCAGTTCTTC
>TRBV4-1|.|TRBD2|TRBJ2-4
CASSQEPAGVEDIQYF
TGCGCCAGCAGCCAAGAACCCGCGGGGGTGGAAGACATTCAGTACTTC
>TRBV6-5|few|.|TRBJ1-6
CASSPAVDDSPLHF
TGTGCCAGCAGTCCGGCCGTGGACGATTCACCCCTCCACTTT
>TRBV6-4|.|.|TRBJ2-1
CASSDPNLTNEQFF
TGTGCCAGCAGTGACCCAAATTTAACAAATGAGCAGTTCTTC
>TRBV25-1|.|.|TRBJ2-5
CASGTGTGETQYF
TGTGCCAGCGGCACCGGGACGGGAGAGACCCAGTACTTC
>TRBV4-3|.|.|TRBJ1-2
CASSQRVRDNYGYTF
TGCGCCAGCAGCCAAAGAGTTAGGGACAACTATGGCTACACCTTC
>TRBV6-5|.|.|TRBJ1-1
CASSRGDEAFF
TGTGCCAGCAGTCGGGGCGATGAAGCTTTCTTT
>TRBV11-2|once|TRBD1|TRBJ1-2
CASSLEWGTGAFSGFYGYTF
TGTGCCAGCAGCTTAGAGTGGGGGACAGGGGCTTTCTCGGGTTTCTATGGCTACACCTTC
>TRBV7-8|.|TRBD1|TRBJ2-7
CASSFDRGYEQYF
TGTGCCAGCAGCTTTGACAGGGGCTACGAGCAGTACTTC
>TRBV30|.|TRBD1|TRBJ2-2
CAWSVTGWNTGELFF
TGTGCCTGGAGTGTGACAGGGTGGAACACCGGGGAGCTGTTTTTT
>TRBV4-1|few|.|TRBJ1-6
CASSQEIGGGNSPLHF
TGCGCCAGCAGCCAAGAAATCGGGGGGGGTAATTCACCCCTCCACTTT
>TRBV11-2|.|TRBD1|TRBJ2-7
CASSLWGTGPYEQYF
TGTGCCAGCAGCTTATGGGGGACAGGGCCCTACGAGCAGTACTTC
>TRBV4-3|.|TRBD2|TRBJ2-3
CASSQDSGGGSTDTQYF
TGCGCCAGCAGCCAAGATTCGGGAGGGGGTAGCACAGATACGCAGTATTTT
>TRBV4-2|.|.|TRBJ2-2
CASSQEGPLHGELFF
TGTGCCAGCAGCCAAGAAGGGCCTCTGCATGGGGAGCTGTTTTTT
>TRBV27|.|TRBD1|TRBJ1-1
CASSLGDRGTEAFF
TGTGCCAGCAGTTTGGGCGACAGGGGCACTGAAGCTTTCTTT
>TRBV2|.|TRBD1|TRBJ1-6
CASSGWTGYNSPLHF
TGTGCCAGCAGTGGATGGACAGGGTATAATTCACCCCTCCACTTT
>TRBV5-6|.|TRBD1|TRBJ1-1
CASSLGRGRLGTEAFF
TGTGCCAGCAGCTTGGGGAGGGGGCGATTGGGCACTGAAGCTTTCTTT
>TRBV2|.|TRBD1|TRBJ1-1
CARGTDLNTEAFF
TGTGCCAGGGGGACAGACTTGAACACTGAAGCTTTCTTT
>TRBV4-3|.|TRBD2|TRBJ2-5
CASSQDSGLAGDAIFGWETQYF
TGCGCCAGCAGCCAAGATTCGGGTCTAGCGGGGGACGCTATATTTGGGTGGGAGACCCAGTACTTC
>TRBV18|.|.|TRBJ2-7
CASSPGPTAYEQYF
TGTGCCAGCTCACCAGGTCCGACAGCCTACGAGCAGTACTTC